This entry is about one T cell receptor beta chain. Its target is unknown. Germline CDR1 and CDR2: MDHEN and SYDVKM. This CDR3 has 14 amino acids. The V end lost 5 bases, the J end lost 4 bases, and 14 bases lay between the germline ends. Measured with immunoSEQ multiplex PCR; TCRdb has only the in-frame clones, and not every one. The table records some 150,000 clones, about 86% of them present only once. The data belong to a study of T cell responses to AZD1222 COVID-19 vaccine. Study-wide results and caveats: Across spike, vaccine-associated CD4 TCRs were found, dominant at 160-218 and 743-854. As reported, nearly half of all spike-specific TCRs target variant regions that are unmutated. Donors in the cohort were predominantly white British and more often female, and clonal diversity was possibly underestimated. Sampling captured repertoires only after the peak T cell response.

This clonotype was obtained from an adult who received the AZD1222 COVID-19 vaccine. The chain combines TRBV28 with TRBJ1-1; D may be TRBD1 (6 bases). The input for sequencing was peripheral blood, taken 28 days after the second AZD1222 dose. The chain's CDR3 is CASSAQGFGTEAFF. The CDR3 DNA reads as TGTGCCAGCAGTGCTCAGGGGTTCGGCACTGAAGCTTTCTTT.